The present entry profiles one T cell receptor (beta chain) with its context. Use of 60 Vbeta and 13 Jbeta primers characterized the PCR. The protocol was immunoSEQ multiplex PCR, while the TCRdb copy is restricted to in-frame clones and leaves out a portion. The table shows 150,000 to 200,000 clones, with around three quarters occurring only once. V lost 5 bases and J lost 5; bases outside the gene matches: 6. The CDR3 runs 15 residues. Germline V gene sequence: CDR1 MNHEY, CDR2 SMNVEV (reference sequence). The sample comes from a study of cytomegalovirus exposure and HLA in healthy donors. The sequenced sample was PBMCs. The clonotype comes from a woman in her 30s in good health and CMV-seropositive. The chain is built from TRBV27 and TRBJ1-4, with 9 bases matching TRBD1. CDR3 sequence: CASSPLTGGNEKLFF. The CDR3 DNA is TGTGCCAGCAGTCCCCTGACAGGGGGGAATGAAAAACTGTTTTTT.